The following is a T cell receptor (beta chain) sequence with its context. This sample is drawn from a study of blood T cell repertoires in COVID-19. The overall study: Sources were T cells, B-cell-depleted T cells, or PBMCs; the material itself was cDNA or gDNA.

Method: immunoSEQ multiplex PCR; TCRdb's copy keeps in-frame clones and lacks some. Among approximately 260,000 clones listed, around 90% were seen once. The CDR3 has 15 amino acids. CDR1 is SNHLY and CDR2 is FYNNEI in the germline V gene. The V gene lost 5 bases and the J gene lost 1 base, with 12 bases spanning the gap. The chain couples TRBV2 to TRBJ1-3; D is unresolved. This TCR came from a woman under 40 with acute COVID-19. Sequencing was carried out using PBMCs or T cells enriched from blood (not recorded which). The CDR3 loop reads CASSSAERSGNTIYF. The CDR3 DNA reads as TGTGCCAGCAGTTCGGCCGAGCGGTCTGGAAACACCATATATTTT.